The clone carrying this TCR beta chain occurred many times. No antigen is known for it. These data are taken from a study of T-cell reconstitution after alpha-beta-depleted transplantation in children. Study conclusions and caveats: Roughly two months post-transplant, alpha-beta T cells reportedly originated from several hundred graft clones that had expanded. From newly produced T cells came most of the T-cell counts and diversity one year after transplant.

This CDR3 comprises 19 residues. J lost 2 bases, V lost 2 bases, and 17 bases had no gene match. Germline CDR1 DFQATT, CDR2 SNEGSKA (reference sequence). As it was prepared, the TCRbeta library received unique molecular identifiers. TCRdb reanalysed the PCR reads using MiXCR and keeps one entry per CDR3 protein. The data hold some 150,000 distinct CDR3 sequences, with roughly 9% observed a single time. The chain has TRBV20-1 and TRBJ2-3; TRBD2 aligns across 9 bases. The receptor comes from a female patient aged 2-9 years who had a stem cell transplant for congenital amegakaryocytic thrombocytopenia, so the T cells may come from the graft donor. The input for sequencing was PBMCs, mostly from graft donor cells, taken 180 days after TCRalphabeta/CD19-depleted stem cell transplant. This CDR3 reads CSARNLTGASGETTDTQYF. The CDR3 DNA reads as TGCAGTGCTAGAAACCTCACTGGGGCTAGCGGGGAGACCACAGATACGCAGTATTTT.